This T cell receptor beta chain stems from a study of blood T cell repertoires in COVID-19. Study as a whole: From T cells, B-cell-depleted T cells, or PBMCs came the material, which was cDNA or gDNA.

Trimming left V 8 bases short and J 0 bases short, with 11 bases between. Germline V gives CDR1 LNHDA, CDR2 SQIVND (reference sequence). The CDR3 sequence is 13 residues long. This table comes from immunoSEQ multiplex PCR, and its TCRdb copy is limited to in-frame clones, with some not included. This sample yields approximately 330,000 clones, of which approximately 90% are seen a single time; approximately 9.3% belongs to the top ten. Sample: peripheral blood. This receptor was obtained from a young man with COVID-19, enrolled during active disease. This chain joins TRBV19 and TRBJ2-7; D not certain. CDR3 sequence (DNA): TGTGCCAGTTTTGACAAGAGCTCCTACGAGCAGTACTTC. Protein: CASFDKSSYEQYF.